A single sample gave rise to the 22 T cell receptor beta chains below, sequenced in a study of T cells in Graves' hyperthyroidism and ophthalmopathy. TCR beta CDR3 regions were amplified from RNA transcripts. In the first-round RT-PCR of the TCR CDR3, the HTBI primer set was used. TCRdb reprocessed the multiplex PCR reads with MiXCR, giving one entry per CDR3 protein. Of 130,000 to 150,000 distinct CDR3 sequences in the sample, 22% were seen once. Sequenced: blood. The receptor set was obtained from a woman between 50 and 59 years old with Graves' hyperthyroidism that later progressed to Graves' ophthalmopathy.

The V call is TRBV9, the J call TRBJ2-7; D uncertain. The V and J ends lost 0 bases and 6 bases respectively, with 13 bases between them. Germline V gene sequence: CDR1 SGDLS, CDR2 YYNGEE. The CDR3 extends over 14 amino acids. CDR3 bases: TGTGCCAGCAGCGTAGACATATACCTCGGCGAGCAGTACTTC. This codes for CASSVDIYLGEQYF.

The chain carries TRBV4-1 and TRBJ2-1; possible D gene TRBD2, 5 bases. The CDR3 sequence is 18 residues long. Trimming cost V 1 base and J 4 bases, with 20 bases left between them. Germline values: CDR1 MGHRA, CDR2 YSYEKL. CDR3 coding DNA: TGCGCCAGCAGCCAAGCCCCTCCCAGGCTAGCAGGATACAATGAGCAGTTCTTC. This translates into CASSQAPPRLAGYNEQFF.

This clonotype was counted at least ten times. The chain is built from TRBV3-1 and TRBJ2-2; D is unresolved. The CDR3 covers 15 residues. Trimming left V 4 bases short and J 5 bases short, with 14 bases between. Looked up from germline, CDR1 is LGHDT and CDR2 is YNNKEL (reference sequence). CDR3 coding DNA: TGTGCCAGCAGCCCCAAGGGCAGGATGACCGGGGAGCTGTTTTTT. As protein: CASSPKGRMTGELFF.

In its sample, this clonotype was seen a few times. The chain carries TRBV9 and TRBJ1-3; D remains unclear. The V gene's germline CDR1 is SGDLS and CDR2 YYNGEE. The V end was cut by 0 bases, the J end by 1 base, with 5 bases between. This CDR3 contains 14 residues. CDR3 loop: CASSVVPSGNTIYF. CDR3 sequence (DNA): TGTGCCAGCAGCGTAGTCCCTTCTGGAAACACCATATATTTT.

This clonotype was picked up a small number of times. The CDR3 loop is CASSPAIETEAFF. CDR3 in DNA: TGTGCCAGCTCACCGGCTATAGAGACTGAAGCTTTCTTT. This chain uses TRBV18 with TRBJ1-1; D is uncertain. The CDR3 totals 13 residues. The V end was cut by 3 bases, the J end by 5 bases, with 10 bases between. CDR1 is KGHSH, CDR2 LQKENI, per germline.

This clonotype was seen repeatedly, ten times or more. This chain connects TRBV2 to TRBJ1-1; 8 bases align to TRBD1. The germline V gene has CDR1 SNHLY and CDR2 FYNNEI. V dropped 5 bases and J dropped 4; count of bases not matched to a gene: 3. The CDR3 runs 13 residues. The CDR3 DNA reads TGTGCCAGCAGTACAGGGGGGACCACTGAAGCTTTCTTT. Its protein product is CASSTGGTTEAFF.

Ten or more counts support this clonotype. The J gene is TRBJ2-7, the V gene TRBV12-5, with 11 positions matching TRBD1. V was pared by 4 bases and J by 5 bases, with 4 bases of the junction left unmatched. This CDR3 has 14 amino acids. From germline, CDR1 is LGHNT and CDR2 FRNRAP. The CDR3: CASGSDRGHDEQYF. The CDR3 nucleotides are TGTGCTAGTGGTTCGGACAGGGGGCACGACGAGCAGTACTTC.

This clonotype has a count of ten or more. The chain couples TRBV9 to TRBJ2-5, with TRBD2 matching 7 bases. J was trimmed by 5 bases and V by 0 bases; bases with no gene match: 10. This CDR3 has 16 residues. Germline V gene lookup returns CDR1 SGDLS and CDR2 YYNGEE. CDR3 sequence: CASSVGNSGSGETQYF. The CDR3 DNA sequence: TGTGCCAGCAGCGTAGGTAATAGCGGGTCCGGGGAGACCCAGTACTTC.

This clonotype was seen ten or more times. This chain links TRBV28 with TRBJ1-1, with 8 bases fitting TRBD1. The CDR3 extends over 15 amino acids. The J segment lost 2 bases and the V segment lost 3 bases, leaving 5 bases of the junction unmatched. Germline V lookup: CDR1 MDHEN, CDR2 SYDVKM. The CDR3 loop reads CASSLATGANTEAFF. Here the CDR3 DNA reads TGTGCCAGCAGTTTGGCGACAGGGGCAAACACTGAAGCTTTCTTT. Drawing the rest from reference TRBV28 and TRBJ1-1, the complete variable domain is DVKVTQSSRYLVKRTGEKVFLECVQDMDHENMFWYRQDPGLGLRLIYFSYDVKMKEKGDIPEGYSVSREKKERFSLILESASTNQTSMYLCASSLATGANTEAFFGQGTRLTVV.

At least ten counts were recorded for this clonotype. The genes are TRBV28 and TRBJ2-7, with D possibly TRBD1 on 6 matching bases. Germline values: CDR1 MDHEN, CDR2 SYDVKM. This CDR3 region has 15 residues. Trimming took 5 bases from V and 2 from J, leaving 16 bases between them. The CDR3 spells CASSGRQASAYEQYF. CDR3 DNA sequence: TGTGCCAGCAGTGGGAGACAGGCCAGCGCCTACGAGCAGTACTTC.

This clonotype was observed a few times. This chain joins TRBV19 and TRBJ1-2; no definite D call. Germline CDR1 LNHDA, CDR2 SQIVND (reference sequence). CDR3 size: 15 residues. V was trimmed by 3 bases and J by 4 bases, leaving 15 bases between them. In nucleotides, the CDR3 is TGTGCCAGTAGTATGACCGGGGATGGGATCTATGGCTACACCTTC. It encodes CASSMTGDGIYGYTF.

The chain carries TRBV3-1 and TRBJ1-2; D may be TRBD1 (6 bases). CDR3 length: 16 amino acids. CDR1 is LGHDT and CDR2 is YNNKEL in the germline V gene (reference sequence). V was pared by 5 bases and J by 4 bases, with 20 bases between. The CDR3 here is CASSLVSGIGGYGYTF. DNA of the CDR3: TGTGCCAGCAGCTTAGTCTCTGGTATAGGGGGCTATGGCTACACCTTC.

This rearrangement joins TRBV5-1 to TRBJ2-2; 8 bases are a match to TRBD1. V gave up 4 bases and J gave up 5 bases; unmatched junction bases: 4. There are 14 residues in the CDR3. Germline V gives CDR1 SGHRS, CDR2 YFSETQ. CDR3 region: CASSATGGTGELFF. Written as DNA, the CDR3 is TGCGCCAGCAGCGCCACAGGGGGGACCGGGGAGCTGTTTTTT.

Here the CDR3 DNA reads TGCAGCGTTGACCTACTAGCGGGAGGGGGAGAGACCCAGTACTTC. As protein: CSVDLLAGGGETQYF. J is TRBJ2-5 and V is TRBV29-1, with 13 nucleotides matching TRBD2. CDR1 is SQVTM, CDR2 ANQGSEA, per germline. The CDR3 runs 15 residues. With 3 bases clipped from V and 4 bases from J, the junction kept 5 bases outside the gene matches. The full variable domain, with the rest looked up from reference TRBV29-1 and TRBJ2-5, is SAVISQKPSRDICQRGTSLTIQCQVDSQVTMMFWYRQQPGQSLTLIATANQGSEATYESGFVIDKFPISRPNLTFSTLTVSNMSPEDSSIYLCSVDLLAGGGETQYFGPGTRLLVL.

A few counts support this clonotype. The V and J genes are TRBV29-1 and TRBJ2-1, with 8 bases identical to TRBD1. This CDR3 has 13 residues. The trim removed 7 bases at V and 8 bases at J, leaving 10 bases unmatched. Per germline, CDR1 SQVTM and CDR2 ANQGSEA. The DNA for the CDR3 is TGCAGCGGTTTTAACAGGGGGTGGTATGAGCAGTTCTTC. It encodes CSGFNRGWYEQFF.

The rearrangement uses TRBV7-9 and TRBJ2-3, with a tentative D call TRBD2 (5 bases). The CDR3 is 15 residues long. CDR1 and CDR2 (germline): SEHNR, FQNEAQ (reference sequence). V dropped 6 bases and J dropped 0 bases, with 13 bases sitting between them. CDR3 loop: CASRPVDLSTDTQYF. The CDR3 DNA sequence: TGTGCCAGCAGACCCGTGGACTTAAGCACAGATACGCAGTATTTT.

The chain links TRBV3-1 to TRBJ1-2, with 7 bases identical to TRBD1. After removal of 5 bases from V and 4 bases from J, the junction contained 10 bases not matched to a gene. This CDR3 has 15 amino acids. Germline V gene sequence: CDR1 LGHDT, CDR2 YNNKEL (reference sequence). For the CDR3, the DNA is TGTGCCAGCAGCGCACGACAGGGTGGAGGCTATGGCTACACCTTC. It yields the protein CASSARQGGGYGYTF.

Details on this clonotype: One end of the junction varies from germline; a read error may be responsible. The chain links TRBV10-2 to TRBJ1-2; D is perhaps TRBD1 (5 bases). CDR1 and CDR2 from the germline V gene are WSHSY and SAAADI. The CDR3 is 15 amino acids. DNA for the CDR3: TGCGCCAGCAGAAGAGGGACCGAATCTAACTATGGCTCCACCTTC. This sequence encodes CASRRGTESNYGSTF.

The table lists this clonotype with a few counts. The gene calls are TRBV6-1 and TRBJ2-7, with 10 bases identical to TRBD1. The CDR3 loop spans 14 amino acids. Germline V gene sequence: CDR1 MNHNS, CDR2 SASEGT. V lost 6 bases to trimming and J lost 4 bases; unmatched junction nucleotides: 6. The CDR3 sequence is CASRSRDRGYEQYF. The CDR3 DNA sequence: TGTGCCAGCAGATCTCGGGACAGGGGTTACGAGCAGTACTTC.

This clonotype was seen repeatedly, ten times or more. The CDR3 nucleotides are TGTGCCAGTAGTGTGCCGGGACTAGCGGTACGAGGGCAGTACTTC. This translates into CASSVPGLAVRGQYF. The chain has TRBV19 and TRBJ2-7; 11 bases are shared with TRBD2. CDR1 and CDR2 (germline): LNHDA, SQIVND (reference sequence). V dropped 5 bases and J dropped 9; count of bases not matched to a gene: 12. The CDR3 is 15 residues long.

This clonotype was detected ten times or more. The chain carries TRBV30 and TRBJ1-1; D call uncertain. V was clipped by 0 bases and J by 6 bases, with 11 bases between them. Per the germline V gene, CDR1 is GTSNPN and CDR2 is SVGIG (reference sequence). The CDR3 contains 13 residues. The CDR3 reads CAWSVGQRAEAFF. The CDR3 DNA follows: TGTGCCTGGAGTGTAGGGCAGAGGGCTGAAGCTTTCTTT.

This chain connects TRBV3-1 to TRBJ2-1, with 9 bases fitting TRBD1. Germline values: CDR1 LGHDT, CDR2 YNNKEL (reference sequence). Trimming at V came to 3 bases and at J to 16 bases, leaving 16 bases not matched to a gene. CDR3 length equals 15 residues. In DNA, the CDR3 is TGTGCCAGCAGCCACCCCGACAGGGGGAGCAATGAGCGTTTCTTC. It specifies CASSHPDRGSNERFF.